This T cell receptor (beta chain) was sequenced in a study of blood T cell repertoires in COVID-19. Per the original methods: Nucleated cell number was recorded as an estimate derived from reference gene primer amplification. Method: immunoSEQ multiplex PCR; TCRdb's copy keeps in-frame clones and lacks some. V, J and clone size are taken as reported in that table, and D and trimming were inferred from the DNA itself. The sample contains 300,000 to 400,000 clones, about 92% of which appear only once. Cohort placement rested on clinical history that participants reported themselves. V trimming: 3 bases; J trimming: 7 bases; junction bases outside the gene matches: 12. Germline V gives CDR1 DFQATT, CDR2 SNEGSKA (reference sequence). The CDR3 covers 15 residues.

The clonotype originates from a man aged 55-75 years who had recovered from COVID-19. The sequencing sample was made of PBMCs or T cells enriched from blood (not recorded which). The V call is TRBV20-1, the J call TRBJ1-2, with TRBD1 identical over 9 bases. Written as DNA, the CDR3 is TGCAGTGCTAGTCGGACAGGGGCATCAGTACGTGGCTACACCTTC. Translation: CSASRTGASVRGYTF.